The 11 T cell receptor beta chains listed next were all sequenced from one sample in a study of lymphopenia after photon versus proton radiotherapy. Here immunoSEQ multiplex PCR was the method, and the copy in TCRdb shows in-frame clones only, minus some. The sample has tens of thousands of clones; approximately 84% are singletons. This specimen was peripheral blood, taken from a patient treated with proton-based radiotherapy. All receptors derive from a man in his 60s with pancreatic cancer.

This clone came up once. CDR3 region: CASSAGTVGGGEQFF. CDR3 nucleotides: TGTGCCAGCAGTGCTGGGACAGTGGGTGGGGGTGAGCAGTTCTTC. This rearrangement joins TRBV6-1 to TRBJ2-1, with 7 bases that match TRBD1. With V trimmed by 4 bases and J by 9 bases, 12 bases remained unmatched. From germline, CDR1 is MNHNS and CDR2 SASEGT. The CDR3 totals 15 residues.

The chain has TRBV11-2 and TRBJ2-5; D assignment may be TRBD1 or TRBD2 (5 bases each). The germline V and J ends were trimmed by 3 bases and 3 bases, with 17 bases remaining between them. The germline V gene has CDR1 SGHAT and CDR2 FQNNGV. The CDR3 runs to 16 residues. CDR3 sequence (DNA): TGTGCCAGCAGCTTTTGGGGGAATGCGGAAAAAGAGACCCAGTACTTC. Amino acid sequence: CASSFWGNAEKETQYF.

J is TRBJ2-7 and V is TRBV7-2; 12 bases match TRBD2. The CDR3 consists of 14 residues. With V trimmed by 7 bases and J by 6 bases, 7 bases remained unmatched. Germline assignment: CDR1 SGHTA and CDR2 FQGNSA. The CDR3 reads CASTLAGGPVEQYF. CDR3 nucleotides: TGTGCCAGCACTCTAGCGGGAGGGCCTGTCGAGCAGTACTTC.

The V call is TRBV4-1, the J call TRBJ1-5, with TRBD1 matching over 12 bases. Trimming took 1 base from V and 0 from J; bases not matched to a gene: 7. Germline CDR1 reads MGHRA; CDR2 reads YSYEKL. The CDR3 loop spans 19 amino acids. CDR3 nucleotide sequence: TGCGCCAGCAGCCAAGTCGGGACAGGGGGCCTTCATAGCAATCAGCCCCAGCATTTT. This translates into CASSQVGTGGLHSNQPQHF.

CDR3 residues: CASSLRFQSDEQYF. The CDR3 DNA reads as TGCGCCAGCAGCCTACGGTTTCAGAGTGACGAGCAGTACTTC. V and J are TRBV4-1 and TRBJ2-7; D unclear. CDR3 length equals 14 residues. V shed 4 bases and J shed 5 bases, with 15 bases lying between them. Germline V gene lookup returns CDR1 MGHRA and CDR2 YSYEKL.

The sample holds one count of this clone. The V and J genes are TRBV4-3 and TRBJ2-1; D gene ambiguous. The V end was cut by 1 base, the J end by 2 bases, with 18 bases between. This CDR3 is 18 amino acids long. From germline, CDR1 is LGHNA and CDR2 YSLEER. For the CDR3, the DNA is TGCGCCAGCAGCCAAGGCTTTGTGGCGCGAACGGCCTACAATGAGCAGTTCTTC. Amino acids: CASSQGFVARTAYNEQFF.

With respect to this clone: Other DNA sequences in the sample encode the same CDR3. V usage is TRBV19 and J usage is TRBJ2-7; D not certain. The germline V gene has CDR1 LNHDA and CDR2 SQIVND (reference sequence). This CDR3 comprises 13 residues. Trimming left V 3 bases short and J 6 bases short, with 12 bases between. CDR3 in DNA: TGTGCCAGTAGTATCGGTGGCAGCACCGAGCAGTACTTC. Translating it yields CASSIGGSTEQYF.

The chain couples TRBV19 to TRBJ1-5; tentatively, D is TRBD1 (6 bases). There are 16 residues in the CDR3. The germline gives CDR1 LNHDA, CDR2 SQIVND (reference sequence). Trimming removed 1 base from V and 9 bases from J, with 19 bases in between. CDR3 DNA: TGTGCCAGTAGTATAGTAGGGGGGAAGAAAGGAGGGCCCCAGCATTTT. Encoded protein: CASSIVGGKKGGPQHF.

This chain's CDR3 is CASSYPGPNNSPLHF. The CDR3 nucleotides are TGTGCCAGCAGTTACCCCGGGCCCAATAATTCACCCCTCCACTTT. The V gene is TRBV6-6, the J gene TRBJ1-6; D ambiguous. In germline, CDR1 is MNHNY, CDR2 SVGAGI (reference sequence). This CDR3 comprises 15 residues. V was shortened by 2 bases and J by 5 bases, with 10 bases between the two germline ends.

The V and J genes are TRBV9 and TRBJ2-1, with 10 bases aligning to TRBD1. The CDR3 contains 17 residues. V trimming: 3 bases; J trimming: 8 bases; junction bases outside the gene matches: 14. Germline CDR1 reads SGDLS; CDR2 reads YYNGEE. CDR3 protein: CASSGNLGQGVWDEQFF. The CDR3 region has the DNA TGTGCCAGCAGCGGAAACCTCGGACAGGGGGTTTGGGATGAGCAGTTCTTC.

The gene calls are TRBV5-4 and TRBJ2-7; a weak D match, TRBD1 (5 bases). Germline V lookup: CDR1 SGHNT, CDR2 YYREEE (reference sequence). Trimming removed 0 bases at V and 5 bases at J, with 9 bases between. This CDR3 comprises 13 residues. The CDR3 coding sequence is TGTGCCAGCAGCTTGGTGGGGCCCAACGAGCAGTACTTC. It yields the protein CASSLVGPNEQYF.